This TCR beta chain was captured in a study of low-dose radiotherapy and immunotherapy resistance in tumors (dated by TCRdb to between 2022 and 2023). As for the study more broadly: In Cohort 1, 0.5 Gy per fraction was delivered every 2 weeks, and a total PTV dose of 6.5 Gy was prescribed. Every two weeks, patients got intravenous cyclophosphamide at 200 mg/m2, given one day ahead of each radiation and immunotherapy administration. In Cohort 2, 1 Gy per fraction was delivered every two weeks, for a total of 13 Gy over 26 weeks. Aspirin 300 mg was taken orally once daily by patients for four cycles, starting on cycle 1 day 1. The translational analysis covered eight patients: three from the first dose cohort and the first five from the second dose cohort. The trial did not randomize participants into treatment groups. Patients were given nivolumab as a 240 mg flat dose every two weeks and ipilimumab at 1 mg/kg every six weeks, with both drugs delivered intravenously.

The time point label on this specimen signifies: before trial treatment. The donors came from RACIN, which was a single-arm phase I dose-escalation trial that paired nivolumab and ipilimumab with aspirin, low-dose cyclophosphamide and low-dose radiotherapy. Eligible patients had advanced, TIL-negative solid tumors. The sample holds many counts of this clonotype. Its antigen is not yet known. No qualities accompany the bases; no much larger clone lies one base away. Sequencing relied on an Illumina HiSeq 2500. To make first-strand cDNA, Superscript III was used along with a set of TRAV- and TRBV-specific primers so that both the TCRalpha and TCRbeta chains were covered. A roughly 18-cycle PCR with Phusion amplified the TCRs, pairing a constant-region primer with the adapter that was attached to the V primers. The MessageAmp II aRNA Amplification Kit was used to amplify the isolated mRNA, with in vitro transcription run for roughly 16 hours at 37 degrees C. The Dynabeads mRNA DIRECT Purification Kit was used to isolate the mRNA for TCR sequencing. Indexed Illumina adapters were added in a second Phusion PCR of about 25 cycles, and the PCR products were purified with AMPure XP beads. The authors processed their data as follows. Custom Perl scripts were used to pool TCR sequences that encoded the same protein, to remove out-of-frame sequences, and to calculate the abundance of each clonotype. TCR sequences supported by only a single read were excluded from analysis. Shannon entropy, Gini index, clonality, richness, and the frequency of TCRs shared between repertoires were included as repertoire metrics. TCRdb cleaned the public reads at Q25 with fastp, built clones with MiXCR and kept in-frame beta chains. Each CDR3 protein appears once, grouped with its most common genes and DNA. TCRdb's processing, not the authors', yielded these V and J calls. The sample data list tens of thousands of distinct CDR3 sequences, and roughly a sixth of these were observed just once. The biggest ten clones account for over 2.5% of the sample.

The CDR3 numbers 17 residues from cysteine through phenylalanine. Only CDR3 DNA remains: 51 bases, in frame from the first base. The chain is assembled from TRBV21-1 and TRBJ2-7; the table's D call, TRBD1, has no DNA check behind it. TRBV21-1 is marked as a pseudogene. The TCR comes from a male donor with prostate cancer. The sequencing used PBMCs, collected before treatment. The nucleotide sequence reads TGTGCCAGCAGCAAAGGTCCCGGGACAGAGTCGGCCTACGAGCAGTACTTC. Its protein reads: CASSKGPGTESAYEQYF.